Shown below are 9 T cell receptor beta chains from a single sample sequenced in a study of blood T cell repertoires in COVID-19. The data were produced by immunoSEQ multiplex PCR, yet TCRdb's version contains in-frame clones alone and is incomplete. The repertoire has around 140,000 clones, approximately 84% of them found once; the top ten carry about 1.9%. The source material was peripheral blood. These receptors came from an older woman with acute or convalescent COVID-19.

The V call is TRBV2, the J call TRBJ2-5, with D tentatively TRBD2 (6 bases). CDR1 is SNHLY, CDR2 FYNNEI, per germline. V shed 4 bases and J shed 5 bases, with 17 bases lying between them. This CDR3 is built from 15 residues. The CDR3 DNA sequence: TGTGCCAGCAGTGGAGGAACGGGAGTCTTGGAGACCCAGTACTTC. Protein sequence: CASSGGTGVLETQYF.

The chain carries TRBV7-9 and TRBJ1-6; D is perhaps TRBD1 (5 bases). Per the germline V gene, CDR1 is SEHNR and CDR2 is FQNEAQ (reference sequence). V lost 1 base, J lost 10 bases, and 11 bases lay in between. The CDR3 length is 14 residues. CDR3 coding DNA: TGTGCCAGCAGCTTAGAACAGGCGTACTCACCCCTCCACTTT. Protein: CASSLEQAYSPLHF.

This rearrangement joins TRBV2 to TRBJ2-1, with TRBD1 matching 9 bases. CDR3 length: 17 residues. Germline CDR1 is SNHLY and CDR2 is FYNNEI. The ends lost 6 bases at V and 0 bases at J; junction bases unmatched: 9. The chain's CDR3 is CASRLRQGELSYNEQFF. The DNA of the CDR3 is TGTGCCAGCAGGCTCAGACAGGGGGAACTCTCCTACAATGAGCAGTTCTTC.

The rearrangement links TRBV5-6 to TRBJ1-6, with TRBD1 as a possible D gene (5 bases). The CDR3 consists of 16 residues. Deletions cut 5 bases from V and 8 bases from J, with 20 bases between. Germline CDR1 reads SGHDT; CDR2 reads YYEEEE. The CDR3 nucleotides are TGTGCCAGCAGTCTTGGAGGGGTCCTTTCCTATTCACCCCTCCACTTT. Translated: CASSLGGVLSYSPLHF.

The chain recombines TRBV27 with TRBJ2-7; TRBD2 matches at 8 bases. Germline V lookup: CDR1 MNHEY, CDR2 SMNVEV (reference sequence). The CDR3 consists of 14 residues. V gave up 6 bases and J gave up 3 bases; unmatched junction bases: 7. The CDR3 nucleotides read TGTGCCAGCAGGCTAGCGGGCTCCCTCTACGAGCAGTACTTC. Amino acids: CASRLAGSLYEQYF.

V usage is TRBV3-1 (or the pseudogene TRBV3-2) and J usage is TRBJ2-3; a weak D match, TRBD2 (6 bases). CDR1 LGHDT and CDR2 YNNKEL come from the germline V gene (reference sequence). The V and J ends lost 5 bases and 0 bases respectively, with 12 bases between them. This CDR3 has 15 amino acids. The CDR3 reads CASSVAGTSTDTQYF. The DNA of the CDR3 is TGTGCCAGCAGCGTCGCCGGGACTAGCACAGATACGCAGTATTTT.

The CDR3 is CASSQGLRLVASYEQYF. The CDR3 coding sequence is TGCGCCAGCAGCCAAGGGTTAAGACTAGTCGCGTCCTACGAGCAGTACTTC. This chain uses TRBV4-1 with TRBJ2-7; possible D gene TRBD2, 6 bases. CDR1 and CDR2 from the germline V gene are MGHRA and YSYEKL. This CDR3 is 17 amino acids long. Trimming pared 1 base from V and 1 base from J, leaving 17 bases between.

The chain uses TRBV2 and TRBJ1-2, with D possibly being TRBD1 (6 bases). V was shortened by 8 bases and J by 8 bases, with 15 bases between the two germline ends. This CDR3 region has 12 residues. Germline V gene sequence: CDR1 SNHLY, CDR2 FYNNEI. In DNA, the CDR3 is TGTGCCAGCGGGGGCGTGCCAGGAGGCTACACCTTC. Amino acid sequence: CASGGVPGGYTF. The whole variable domain, remainder taken from reference TRBV2 and TRBJ1-2, is EPEVTQTPSHQVTQMGQEVILRCVPISNHLYFYWYRQILGQKVEFLVSFYNNEISEKSEIFDDQFSVERPDGSNFTLKIRSTKLEDSAMYFCASGGVPGGYTFGSGTRLTVV.

The chain is built from TRBV19 and TRBJ1-2; a weak D match, TRBD1 (5 bases). This CDR3 has 16 residues. CDR1 is LNHDA and CDR2 is SQIVND in the germline V gene (reference sequence). V lost 7 bases and J lost 8, with 26 bases in between. In DNA form, the CDR3 reads TGTGCCAGTAAGGAGGGCGACAGTCTTTTAACTGGAGGCTACACCTTC. Translating gives CASKEGDSLLTGGYTF.